Below, one TCR beta chain is given with its context. What it recognizes is unknown. V shed 4 bases and J 4 bases; nucleotides not matched to a gene: 14. The V gene's germline CDR1 is LNHDA and CDR2 SQIVND (reference sequence). The length of the CDR3 is 19 residues. This entry is derived from a study of radiotherapy plus CTLA-4 blockade in lung cancer. Study as a whole: An objective response was seen in 15% to 20% of patients, and disease control in around 33%. The study, taken as a whole, reports: Radiotherapy plus ipilimumab was followed by expansion in blood of tumor-derived TCR clones. Dynamics of early blood T cell clones, together with interferon-beta, were reportedly the best predictors of response.

Repertoires were generated with immunoSEQ multiplex PCR, while TCRdb's copy carries only in-frame clones and drops some. The sample has more than 65,000 clones, around 86% seen once. The receptor was isolated from a human donor with non-small cell lung cancer who had stable disease on radiotherapy plus ipilimumab. The sample consisted of peripheral blood, taken from a patient treated with radiotherapy plus ipilimumab. V is TRBV19 and J is TRBJ2-2; 11 bases line up with TRBD2. The CDR3 reads CASSSSGRAGKGGTGELFF. The DNA of the CDR3 is TGTGCCAGTAGTAGTAGCGGGAGGGCCGGAAAGGGAGGCACCGGGGAGCTGTTTTTT.